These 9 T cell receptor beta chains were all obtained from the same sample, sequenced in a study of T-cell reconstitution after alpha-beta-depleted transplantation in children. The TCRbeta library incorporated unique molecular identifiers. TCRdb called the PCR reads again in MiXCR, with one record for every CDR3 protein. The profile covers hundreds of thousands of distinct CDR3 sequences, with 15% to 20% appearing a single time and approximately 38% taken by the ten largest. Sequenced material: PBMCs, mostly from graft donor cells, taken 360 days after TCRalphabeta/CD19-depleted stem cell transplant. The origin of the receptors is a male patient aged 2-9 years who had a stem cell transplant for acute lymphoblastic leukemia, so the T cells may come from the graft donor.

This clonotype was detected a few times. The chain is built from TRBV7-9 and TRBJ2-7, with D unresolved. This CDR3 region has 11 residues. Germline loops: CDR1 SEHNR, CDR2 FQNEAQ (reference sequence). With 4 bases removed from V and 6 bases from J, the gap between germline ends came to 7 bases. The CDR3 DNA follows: TGTGCCAGCAGCTCATACGGCGAGCAGTACTTC. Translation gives CASSSYGEQYF.

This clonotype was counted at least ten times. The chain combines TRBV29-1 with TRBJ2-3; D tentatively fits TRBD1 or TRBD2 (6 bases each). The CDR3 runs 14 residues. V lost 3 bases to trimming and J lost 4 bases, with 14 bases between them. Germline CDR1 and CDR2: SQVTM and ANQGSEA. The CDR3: CSVDYGGIADTQYF. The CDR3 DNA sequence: TGCAGCGTTGACTACGGGGGCATAGCAGATACGCAGTATTTT.

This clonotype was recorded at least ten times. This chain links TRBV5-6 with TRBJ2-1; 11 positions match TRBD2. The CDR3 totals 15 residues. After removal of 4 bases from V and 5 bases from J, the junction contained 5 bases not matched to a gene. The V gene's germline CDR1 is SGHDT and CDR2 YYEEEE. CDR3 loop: CASSQGLAVNNEQFF. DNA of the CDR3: TGTGCCAGCAGCCAGGGACTAGCGGTCAACAATGAGCAGTTCTTC.

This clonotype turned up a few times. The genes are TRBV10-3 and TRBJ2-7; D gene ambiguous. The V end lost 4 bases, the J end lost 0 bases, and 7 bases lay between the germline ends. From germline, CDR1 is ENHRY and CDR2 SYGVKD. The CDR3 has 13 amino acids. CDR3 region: CAISVTASYEQYF. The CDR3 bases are TGTGCCATCAGTGTAACAGCCTCCTACGAGCAGTACTTC.

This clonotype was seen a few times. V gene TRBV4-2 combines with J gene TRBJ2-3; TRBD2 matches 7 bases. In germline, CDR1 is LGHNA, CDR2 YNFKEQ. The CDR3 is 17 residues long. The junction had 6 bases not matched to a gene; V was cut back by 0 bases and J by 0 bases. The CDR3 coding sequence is TGTGCCAGCAGCCAAGACAGTGCGGGAGCAAGCACAGATACGCAGTATTTT. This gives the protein CASSQDSAGASTDTQYF.

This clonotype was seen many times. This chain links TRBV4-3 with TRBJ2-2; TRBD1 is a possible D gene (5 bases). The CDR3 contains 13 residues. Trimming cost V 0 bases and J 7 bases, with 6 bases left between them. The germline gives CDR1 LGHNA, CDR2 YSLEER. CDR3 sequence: CASSQDQGGELFF. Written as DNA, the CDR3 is TGCGCCAGCAGCCAAGACCAGGGCGGGGAGCTGTTTTTT.

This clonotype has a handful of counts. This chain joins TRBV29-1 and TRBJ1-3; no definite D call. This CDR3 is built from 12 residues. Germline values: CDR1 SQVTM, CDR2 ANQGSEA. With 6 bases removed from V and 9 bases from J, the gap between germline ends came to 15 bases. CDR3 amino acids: CSVTSRKGTIYF. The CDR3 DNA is TGCAGCGTGACGAGCCGGAAGGGCACCATATATTTT.

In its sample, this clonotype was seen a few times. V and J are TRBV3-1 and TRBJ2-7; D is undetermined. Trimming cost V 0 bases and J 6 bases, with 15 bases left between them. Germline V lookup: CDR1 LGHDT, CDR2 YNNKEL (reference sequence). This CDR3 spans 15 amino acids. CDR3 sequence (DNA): TGTGCCAGCAGCCAAGACTGGGATTTTGTGTCCGAGCAGTACTTC. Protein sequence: CASSQDWDFVSEQYF.

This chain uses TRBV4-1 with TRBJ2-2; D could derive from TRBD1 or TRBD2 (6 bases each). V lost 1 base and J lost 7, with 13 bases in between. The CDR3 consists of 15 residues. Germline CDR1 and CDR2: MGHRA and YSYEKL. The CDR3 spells CASSQVTGAGGELFF. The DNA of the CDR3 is TGCGCCAGCAGCCAAGTTACGGGGGCCGGCGGGGAGCTGTTTTTT.